Given below is one T cell receptor (beta chain) in context. The antigen is undetermined. This record comes from a study of cytotoxic CD8 clonotypes in ibrutinib-treated CLL. Study-wide findings and caveats: Public clonotypes were seen rarely and were contracted or stable on treatment.

PBMCs were cryopreserved, and approximately 2 micrograms of genomic DNA from them went into TCR beta libraries. The sequencing depth, 1 in 200,000 to 1 in 1 million T cells, was the target. Sequenced by immunoSEQ multiplex PCR; TCRdb stores in-frame clones only, minus some. The data contain around 250,000 clones, around 70% of them singletons. This TCR was recovered from a human donor with chronic lymphocytic leukemia. Sequenced material: PBMCs, taken after 24 months of ibrutinib treatment.

For the CDR3, the DNA is TGTGCCAGCAGACCAAAGGGGGACAGGGGTTGGTCCGGGGAGCTGTTTTTT. Amino acids: CASRPKGDRGWSGELFF. V gene TRBV2 combines with J gene TRBJ2-2, with TRBD1 matching 10 bases. The CDR3 is 17 residues long. Per the germline V gene, CDR1 is SNHLY and CDR2 is FYNNEI. V was clipped by 6 bases and J by 6 bases; unmatched bases: 13.